This T cell receptor (beta chain) was obtained from a study of sequential checkpoint blockade in melanoma. Background on the study: First-line arms were nivolumab then ipilimumab, or the reverse, randomized 1:1. After both sequences, patients received maintenance nivolumab.

Produced via immunoSEQ multiplex PCR; TCRdb's table is partial and in-frame only. The profile shows some 13,000 clones, 75% to 80% of them singletons. This CDR3 is built from 14 residues. Trimming removed 2 bases from V and 8 bases from J, with 13 bases in between. CDR1 SGHTA and CDR2 FQGNSA come from the germline V gene. The treatment was: randomized to nivolumab then ipilimumab (arm A) or the reverse (arm B). No patient had prior DNA-damaging chemotherapy. PBMC sorting kept live CD3+CD8+ cells without CD19 or CD56. V usage is TRBV7-2 and J usage is TRBJ2-4; D might be TRBD2 (7 bases). This TCR was recovered from a human donor with melanoma. The specimen comprised CD8+ T cells sorted from blood (inferred from file names), sampled from a patient given nivolumab and ipilimumab in sequence. The CDR3 DNA reads TGTGCCAGCAGCTTAATTGGGGGGGCGGACATTCAGTACTTC. Its translation is CASSLIGGADIQYF.